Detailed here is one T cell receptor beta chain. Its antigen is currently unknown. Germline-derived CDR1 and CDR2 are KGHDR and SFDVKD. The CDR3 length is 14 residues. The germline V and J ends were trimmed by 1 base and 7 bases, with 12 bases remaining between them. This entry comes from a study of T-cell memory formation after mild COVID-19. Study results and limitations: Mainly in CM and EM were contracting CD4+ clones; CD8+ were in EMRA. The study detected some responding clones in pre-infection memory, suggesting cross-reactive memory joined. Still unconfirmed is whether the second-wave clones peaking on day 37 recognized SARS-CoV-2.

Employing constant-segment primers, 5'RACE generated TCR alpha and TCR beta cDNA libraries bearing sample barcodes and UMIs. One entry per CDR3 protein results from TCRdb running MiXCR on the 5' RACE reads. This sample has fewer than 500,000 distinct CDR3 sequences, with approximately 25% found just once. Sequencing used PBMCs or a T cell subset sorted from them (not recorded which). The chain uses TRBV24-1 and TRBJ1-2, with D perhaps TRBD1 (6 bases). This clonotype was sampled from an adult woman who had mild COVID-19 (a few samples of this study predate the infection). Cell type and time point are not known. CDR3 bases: TGTGCCACCAGTGATTTCAGACAGGCTGGTGGCTACACCTTC. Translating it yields CATSDFRQAGGYTF.